The clone carrying this T cell receptor beta chain was seen only once. The target antigen is unknown. The data derive from a study of STAT3 mutations in large granular lymphocyte leukemia. Findings of the study overall: At least one immunodominant TCR beta clonotype appeared in every T-cell large granular lymphocyte leukemia patient. Differing intervals and regimens complicate linking therapy response to clone burden.

Profiled with immunoSEQ multiplex PCR; TCRdb holds only in-frame clones, not every one. The data show about 19,000 clones, 80% to 95% seen once. The germline CDR1 and CDR2 sequences are PRHDT and FYEKMQ (reference sequence). The CDR3 loop spans 15 amino acids. V lost 5 bases, J lost 3 bases, and 8 bases stayed unmatched. The sample was peripheral blood mononuclear cells. This sequence originates from a man aged 55 to 70 with T-cell large granular lymphocyte leukemia. Some clones in this sample may be carry-over from other donors' samples. The rearrangement joins TRBV13 to TRBJ2-7; 9 bases map to TRBD1. CDR3 DNA sequence: TGTGCCAGCAGCCCCGTGAGGACAGGGGACTACGAGCAGTACTTC. Protein product: CASSPVRTGDYEQYF.